This T cell receptor beta chain is from a study of response to subunit inactivated influenza vaccine. As regards this clonotype: Its cognate antigen is unknown.

The V and J ends lost 2 bases and 4 bases respectively, with 12 bases between them. The CDR3 sequence is 14 residues long. TCRdb reprocessed the RT-PCR reads with MiXCR, giving one entry per CDR3 protein. Of a few hundred thousand distinct CDR3 sequences in the sample, 10% to 15% were seen once. The study's findings and limits: Authors suggested that a seasonal influenza vaccination recruits few new T cells each time.

This clonotype originated in a man aged 50-59 years who received an inactivated influenza vaccine. This specimen consisted of non-naive T cells sorted from PBMCs, obtained less than 15 days before vaccination. J is TRBJ2-7 and V is TRBV12-3 or TRBV12-4; D is undetermined. The CDR3 sequence is CASSLLGLGYEQYF. CDR3 coding DNA: TGTGCCAGCAGTTTATTGGGTCTTGGGTACGAGCAGTACTTC.